This TCR beta chain was identified during a study of T cell responses to AZD1222 COVID-19 vaccine. Looking at the study overall: Recipients boosted at about 4 weeks or about 12 weeks are pooled.

Germline V CDR1 and CDR2: SQVTM, ANQGSEA. Losses at the gene ends were 6 bases for V and 7 bases for J; bases not matched to a gene: 11. The CDR3 spans 14 residues. Produced via immunoSEQ multiplex PCR; TCRdb's table is partial and in-frame only. The sample consists of approximately 110,000 clones, roughly 90% of them appearing once. This TCR was sampled from an adult in good health. This specimen consisted of peripheral blood, obtained on day 0 of AZD1222 vaccination. The chain employs TRBV29-1 and TRBJ1-1, with 10 bases matching TRBD1. For the CDR3, the DNA is TGCAGCGTGGGCCTAACTGGGACAGGGGTTGAAGCTTTCTTT. It specifies CSVGLTGTGVEAFF.